This T cell receptor (beta chain) was observed in a study of a mutant IDH1 vaccine in newly diagnosed glioma. Turning to the study itself: Vaccine administration was initiated 4-6 weeks following radiotherapy alone, or with temozolomide cycles.

CDR1 SGHNT and CDR2 YYREEE come from the germline V gene (reference sequence). The CDR3 is 16 amino acids. Unmatched junction bases numbered 7, after V lost 4 bases and J lost 0 bases. Time point specified: week 11, during vaccination. Each vaccine dose was 300 ug of mutant IDH1 20-mer peptide, with topical imiquimod. New WHO grade 3 or 4 astrocytomas that were IDH1-mutant and ATRX-lost occurred in the donors. Only in-frame clones appear in the TCRdb table, and some are missing; sequencing was by immunoSEQ multiplex PCR. The data hold 120,000 or so clones, with 80% observed a single time. A note on this clone: Antigen: not known.

The sequencing here drew on PBMCs, taken from a glioma patient whose treatment included an IDH1 peptide vaccine. The rearrangement links TRBV5-4 to TRBJ2-7; 10 bases line up with TRBD2. The sequence was collected from a man in his forties with glioma. This CDR3 reads CASSKTSGLSSYEQYF. The CDR3 DNA sequence: TGTGCCAGCAGCAAGACTAGCGGGTTGAGCTCCTACGAGCAGTACTTC. The full variable domain, rest sourced from reference TRBV5-4 and TRBJ2-7, is ETGVTQSPTHLIKTRGQQVTLRCSSQSGHNTVSWYQQALGQGPQFIFQYYREEENGRGNFPPRFSGLQFPNYSSELNVNALELDDSALYLCASSKTSGLSSYEQYFGPGTRLTVT.